The 30 T cell receptor beta chains given below trace back to one sample, sequenced in a study of beta chain features in type 1 diabetes. General study findings and limits: Shorter TCRB CDR3s, moderately but significantly so, marked every one of the four CD4+ subsets in Type 1 diabetes patients.

The whole isolated RNA underwent reverse transcription, so sequencing captured expressed TCRB transcripts. The protocol was immunoSEQ multiplex PCR, while the TCRdb copy is restricted to in-frame clones and leaves out a portion. The sample records about 650,000 clones, roughly an eighth being singletons. What these receptors recognize is not known. The sample consisted of naive CD4+ T cells from blood. The receptors come from a man aged 25 to 45 with type 1 diabetes.

The chain employs TRBV12-5 and TRBJ2-3, with D unclear. Germline CDR1 reads LGHNT; CDR2 reads FRNRAP. The CDR3 is made up of 13 amino acids. V lost 3 bases and J lost 2, with 6 bases in between. DNA of the CDR3: TGTGCTAGTGGTTTATTTCTCACAGATACGCAGTATTTT. This codes for CASGLFLTDTQYF.

This clone turned up a few times. The chain is built from TRBV29-1 and TRBJ1-2; 8 positions match TRBD1. CDR1 and CDR2 from the germline V gene are SQVTM and ANQGSEA. The CDR3 covers 14 residues. The J segment lost 2 bases and the V segment lost 6 bases, leaving 8 bases of the junction unmatched. The CDR3 nucleotides read TGCAGCGTCGCGGACAGGGTTGAGAACTATGGCTACACCTTC. Translation gives CSVADRVENYGYTF.

This clone has a handful of counts. The chain is built from TRBV21-1 and TRBJ2-1; the table's D gene call, TRBD1, was not cross checked with the DNA. TRBV21-1 constitutes a pseudogene. This CDR3 comprises 13 residues. This chain's CDR3 is CASSTQGSNEQFF. CDR3 DNA: TGTGCCAGCAGCACTCAGGGAAGCAATGAGCAGTTCTTC.

This rearrangement joins TRBV25-1 to TRBJ2-7; TRBD2 aligns across 10 bases. The germline V gene encodes CDR1 MGHDK and CDR2 SYGVNS. The CDR3 runs 15 residues. The V gene end was trimmed by 6 bases and the J gene end by 0 bases; junction bases not matched to a gene: 5. The CDR3 protein is CASRPTSGPSYEQYF. CDR3 nucleotides: TGTGCCAGCAGGCCGACTAGCGGGCCCTCCTACGAGCAGTACTTC.

This chain uses TRBV19 with TRBJ2-1; 8 nucleotides line up with TRBD1. The V gene's germline CDR1 is LNHDA and CDR2 SQIVND (reference sequence). J was trimmed by 6 bases and V by 5 bases; bases with no gene match: 3. The CDR3 totals 13 residues. The CDR3, as DNA: TGTGCCAGTAGTCTCCAGGGGGCCAATGAGCAGTTCTTC. This translates into CASSLQGANEQFF.

This clone was seen only once. The chain carries TRBV7-2 and TRBJ1-4; 9 nucleotides align to TRBD1. Germline-derived CDR1 and CDR2 are SGHTA and FQGNSA. This CDR3 has 14 amino acids. V dropped 4 bases and J dropped 6; count of bases not matched to a gene: 3. DNA of the CDR3: TGTGCCAGCAGCTCCGGGACAGGGCATGAAAAACTGTTTTTT. It is translated as CASSSGTGHEKLFF. The full variable domain, its missing parts supplied by reference TRBV7-2 and TRBJ1-4, is GAGVSQSPSNKVTEKGKDVELRCDPISGHTALYWYRQSLGQGLEFLIYFQGNSAPDKSGLPSDRFSAERTGGSVSTLTIQRTQQEDSAVYLCASSSGTGHEKLFFGSGTQLSVL.

This clone was counted only a few times. The DNA for the CDR3 is TGTGCCAGCTCCCCAGCGGCGAACACTGAAGCTTTCTTT. It codes for CASSPAANTEAFF. The chain carries TRBV18 and TRBJ1-1; no clear D. The CDR3 has 13 amino acids. Germline values: CDR1 KGHSH, CDR2 LQKENI. V was cut by 6 bases and J by 1 base, with 9 bases left in between.

This clone was detected only a few times. The rearrangement links TRBV21-1 to TRBJ1-6; the table's D call, TRBD1, was not checked against the DNA. TRBV21-1 is described as a pseudogene. The CDR3 length is 15 residues. CDR3 nucleotide sequence: TGTGCCAGCAGTAACAGGGGCACCTATAATTCACCCCTCCACTTT. It translates to CASSNRGTYNSPLHF.

The chain links TRBV7-9 to TRBJ2-7; D uncertain. Looked up from germline, CDR1 is SEHNR and CDR2 is FQNEAQ (reference sequence). The CDR3 length is 15 residues. V was shortened by 5 bases and J by 2 bases, with 16 bases between the two germline ends. The chain's CDR3 is CASSPSWATTYEQYF. The CDR3 bases are TGTGCCAGCAGCCCGAGTTGGGCCACAACCTACGAGCAGTACTTC.

This chain uses TRBV18 with TRBJ2-7; TRBD2 matches at 9 bases. The trim removed 3 bases at V and 6 bases at J, leaving 9 bases unmatched. The CDR3 runs to 15 residues. Looked up from germline, CDR1 is KGHSH and CDR2 is LQKENI. In DNA form, the CDR3 reads TGTGCCAGCTCACCCACAGTAGCGGGGGATGGCGAGCAGTACTTC. This codes for CASSPTVAGDGEQYF. Based on the CDR3 plus reference TRBV18 and TRBJ2-7, the full variable domain is NAGVMQNPRHLVRRRGQEARLRCSPMKGHSHVYWYRQLPEEGLKFMVYLQKENIIDESGMPKERFSAEFPKEGPSILRIQQVVRGDSAAYFCASSPTVAGDGEQYFGPGTRLTVT.

As regards this clone: The same CDR3 also results from other DNA sequences found in this sample. The chain employs TRBV5-1 and TRBJ2-3; D perhaps matches TRBD1 (5 bases). This CDR3 contains 14 residues. Germline V lookup: CDR1 SGHRS, CDR2 YFSETQ. Trimming stripped 4 bases from V and 2 bases from J, with 11 bases between. The CDR3 DNA reads as TGCGCCAGCAGCCTTCAGGGTTCCACAGATACGCAGTATTTT. Encoded protein: CASSLQGSTDTQYF.

This clone came up a few times. The genes are TRBV6-1 and TRBJ2-2; 7 bases match TRBD2. Trimming at V came to 4 bases and at J to 0 bases, leaving 2 bases not matched to a gene. This CDR3 comprises 15 residues. Germline V gene lookup returns CDR1 MNHNS and CDR2 SASEGT. The DNA of the CDR3 is TGTGCCAGCAGTGCGGGGGGACCGAACACCGGGGAGCTGTTTTTT. Its translation is CASSAGGPNTGELFF.

This clone occurred a few times. The chain links TRBV25-1 to TRBJ1-2, with D maybe TRBD1 (6 bases). The CDR3 totals 13 residues. Trimming cost V 4 bases and J 4 bases, with 10 bases left between them. In germline, CDR1 is MGHDK, CDR2 SYGVNS. The CDR3 here is CASSVSGAYGYTF. The DNA for the CDR3 is TGTGCCAGCAGTGTTTCAGGGGCCTATGGCTACACCTTC.

The rearrangement uses TRBV27 and TRBJ2-7; D may be TRBD2 (5 bases). The V gene lost 5 bases and the J gene lost 7 bases, with 21 bases spanning the gap. The CDR3 has 15 amino acids. Germline CDR1 is MNHEY and CDR2 is SMNVEV (reference sequence). CDR3 nucleotide sequence: TGTGCCAGCAGTCCCGGACGGAGGAATACCTTGGAGCAGTACTTC. It codes for CASSPGRRNTLEQYF.

In its sample, this clone was seen a few times. This sequence joins TRBV11-1 and TRBJ2-5; D not resolved. V lost 1 base and J 5 bases, leaving 14 bases between the germline ends. Germline values: CDR1 SGHAT, CDR2 FQDESV (reference sequence). This CDR3 contains 15 residues. The CDR3 DNA reads as TGTGCCAGCAGCTTAGAGGGTAGGATGGCGGAGACCCAGTACTTC. This encodes CASSLEGRMAETQYF.

As for this clone: This may arise from a read error, as a much more abundant clone is one base away. The V gene is TRBV7-3, the J gene TRBJ2-3, with D hard to call. Germline lookup yields CDR1 SGHTA and CDR2 FQGTGA. The length of the CDR3 is 11 residues. V lost 0 bases, J lost 5 bases, and 0 bases lay in between. CDR3 sequence reads: CASSLTDTQYF. In nucleotides, the CDR3 is TGTGCCAGCAGCTTAACAGATACGCAGTATTTT.

The chain carries TRBV12-5 and TRBJ2-1, with 7 bases that match TRBD2. The length of the CDR3 is 17 residues. V lost 0 bases, J lost 4 bases, and 9 bases stayed unmatched. CDR1 is LGHNT and CDR2 is FRNRAP in the germline V gene. This chain's CDR3 is CASGLVQASGPYNEQFF. The DNA for the CDR3 is TGTGCTAGTGGTTTGGTACAGGCTAGCGGACCTTACAATGAGCAGTTCTTC.

This clone was detected only a few times. The V call is TRBV13, the J call TRBJ2-5; TRBD1 might be the D (6 bases). V lost 8 bases, J lost 2 bases, and 15 bases lay in between. CDR1 and CDR2 from the germline V gene are PRHDT and FYEKMQ (reference sequence). This CDR3 contains 14 residues. The CDR3 nucleotides read TGTGCCAGCGGGGCCAACGGACAGCAAGAGACCCAGTACTTC. Its protein is CASGANGQQETQYF.

This sequence joins TRBV6-5 and TRBJ1-5; no definite D call. Trimming took off 10 bases at V and 11 bases at J, with 21 bases between the two ends. From germline, CDR1 is MNHEY and CDR2 SVGAGI. The CDR3 sequence is 13 residues long. The CDR3, as DNA: TGTGCCACTTATCGTAGCCCCGGAGGGACCCAGCATTTT. As protein: CATYRSPGGTQHF.

V is TRBV29-1 and J is TRBJ1-1, with D uncertain. Between the trimmed V and J ends, which lost 5 bases and 6 bases, there was a span of 13 bases. This CDR3 contains 12 residues. CDR1 is SQVTM and CDR2 is ANQGSEA in the germline V gene. DNA of the CDR3: TGCAGCGTTCGGGGATACGGGGCTGAAGCTTTCTTT. Protein sequence: CSVRGYGAEAFF.

This chain connects TRBV5-6 to TRBJ1-2, with no clear D. The CDR3 has 14 amino acids. Germline CDR1 and CDR2: SGHDT and YYEEEE. The V and J ends lost 6 bases and 2 bases respectively, with 14 bases between them. The CDR3 protein is CASIFGTGNYGYTF. CDR3 sequence (DNA): TGTGCCAGCATCTTCGGCACGGGAAACTATGGCTACACCTTC.

This clone was counted between two and nine times. The V gene is TRBV6-6, the J gene TRBJ1-6; 9 bases line up with TRBD1. The length of the CDR3 is 14 residues. Germline CDR1 and CDR2: MNHNY and SVGAGI (reference sequence). V was pared by 5 bases and J by 8 bases, with 4 bases of the junction left unmatched. The CDR3 region is CASSTGQGYSPLHF. In nucleotides, the CDR3 is TGTGCCAGCAGTACGGGACAGGGATATTCACCCCTCCACTTT.

This clone has ten or more counts. This chain uses TRBV28 with TRBJ1-6; D is unresolved. The CDR3 length is 14 residues. CDR1 and CDR2 (germline): MDHEN, SYDVKM. Written as DNA, the CDR3 is TGTGGTACGTCGGGCGGAGTCCGTAATTCACCCCTCCACTTT. Translating it yields CGTSGGVRNSPLHF.

This clone was found a few times. This sequence joins TRBV9 and TRBJ2-1; D gene ambiguous. This CDR3 region has 16 residues. Germline-derived CDR1 and CDR2 are SGDLS and YYNGEE. V gave up 0 bases and J gave up 2 bases, with 12 bases separating them. CDR3 coding DNA: TGTGCCAGCAGCGTAGCTGGGTCAACTACCTACAATGAGCAGTTCTTC. It yields the protein CASSVAGSTTYNEQFF.

The chain has TRBV9 and TRBJ2-1; D not certain. Germline assignment: CDR1 SGDLS and CDR2 YYNGEE. Trimming stripped 4 bases from V and 5 bases from J, with 16 bases between. The CDR3 contains 15 residues. CDR3 residues: CASSFSRSLNNEQFF. In DNA form, the CDR3 reads TGTGCCAGCAGCTTTAGCCGGTCATTAAACAATGAGCAGTTCTTC. Using reference TRBV9 and TRBJ2-1 for the parts outside the CDR3, the full variable domain is DSGVTQTPKHLITATGQRVTLRCSPRSGDLSVYWYQQSLDQGLQFLIQYYNGEERAKGNILERFSAQQFPDLHSELNLSSLELGDSALYFCASSFSRSLNNEQFFGPGTRLTVL.

This clone has just a few counts. J is TRBJ1-4 and V is TRBV7-2; 7 nucleotides agree with TRBD1. The germline V gene encodes CDR1 SGHTA and CDR2 FQGNSA. The CDR3 has 14 amino acids. V lost 5 bases and J lost 4; bases outside the gene matches: 4. For the CDR3, the DNA is TGTGCCAGCAGCCGACGGGACAGTAATGAAAAACTGTTTTTT. Amino acids: CASSRRDSNEKLFF.

This clone was detected only once. This may stem from a read error, because a much larger clone lies one nucleotide away. The sample has other DNA sequences that encode this CDR3 too. The chain couples TRBV7-9 to TRBJ1-1; D may be TRBD1 (6 bases). The CDR3 runs 13 residues. V lost 1 base and J 4 bases, leaving 7 bases between the germline ends. Germline lookup yields CDR1 SEHNR and CDR2 FQNEAQ (reference sequence). CDR3 in DNA: TGTGCCAGCAGCTTAGAGGGGGGCACTGAAGCTTTCTTT. Its translation: CASSLEGGTEAFF.

This clone has only a few counts. V usage is TRBV5-4 and J usage is TRBJ2-7; weak D call: TRBD1 (6 bases). Trimming pared 3 bases from V and 7 bases from J, leaving 20 bases between. Germline assignment: CDR1 SGHNT and CDR2 YYREEE (reference sequence). CDR3 length equals 15 residues. The CDR3 nucleotides read TGTGCCAGCAGCTCTCAACAGGGCCCAAGAGGGGAGCAGTACTTC. It codes for CASSSQQGPRGEQYF.

The chain joins TRBV5-4 to TRBJ2-3, with TRBD1 identical over 7 bases. CDR1 is SGHNT, CDR2 YYREEE, per germline (reference sequence). V shed 3 bases and J 4 bases; nucleotides not matched to a gene: 5. The CDR3 is made up of 14 amino acids. DNA for the CDR3: TGTGCCAGCAGCTCCAGGGGGAGCTCAGATACGCAGTATTTT. Protein product: CASSSRGSSDTQYF. The variable domain in full, with the rest retrieved from reference TRBV5-4 and TRBJ2-3, is ETGVTQSPTHLIKTRGQQVTLRCSSQSGHNTVSWYQQALGQGPQFIFQYYREEENGRGNFPPRFSGLQFPNYSSELNVNALELDDSALYLCASSSRGSSDTQYFGPGTRLTVL.

The rearrangement joins TRBV5-1 to TRBJ2-2, with 10 positions matching TRBD1. Per germline, CDR1 SGHRS and CDR2 YFSETQ. J was trimmed by 0 bases and V by 3 bases; bases with no gene match: 2. The CDR3 spans 16 residues. CDR3 nucleotides: TGCGCCAGCAGCTCGGACAGGGGGTCGAACACCGGGGAGCTGTTTTTT. Protein sequence: CASSSDRGSNTGELFF.